Reported below is one TCR beta chain. Total RNA, at least 5 micrograms per sample, came from PBMCs. The CDR3 is 16 residues long. Trimming removed 2 bases from V and 2 bases from J; junction bases left unmatched: 7. CDR1 KGHSH and CDR2 LQKENI come from the germline V gene. The data were taken from a study of blood T cells in healthy people across ages. Looking at the study overall: Template switching caught about one barcoded beta molecule for each two T cells.

For the second PCR, which ran for about 6 to 12 cycles, a sample-barcoded 5' primer and a J-beta primer mix were used. TCRdb recomputed calls from the 5' RACE reads with MiXCR, one row per CDR3 protein. The table has about a million distinct CDR3 sequences, around 46% seen once; the top ten hold 10% to 15%. J is TRBJ1-2 and V is TRBV18; 8 bases fit TRBD1. This receptor was taken from a young man in good health. The source material was blood. CDR3 sequence: CASSPGLAGGNYGYTF. CDR3 in DNA: TGTGCCAGCTCACCAGGTTTGGCAGGGGGCAACTATGGCTACACCTTC. Looking up the rest from reference TRBV18 and TRBJ1-2 gives the full variable domain: NAGVMQNPRHLVRRRGQEARLRCSPMKGHSHVYWYRQLPEEGLKFMVYLQKENIIDESGMPKERFSAEFPKEGPSILRIQQVVRGDSAAYFCASSPGLAGGNYGYTFGSGTRLTVV.